These 18 T cell receptor beta chains were all obtained from the same sample, sequenced in a study of CDR3 diversity in severe acne (dated by TCRdb to about 2019). Library method: PCR. This sample was sequenced with an Illumina HiSeq 2000. TCRdb handled the public reads itself, with Q25 trimming in fastp and clone calling in MiXCR, and kept productive beta chains. Rows matching on CDR3 protein sequence are summarized as one entry with the most common DNA and genes. The sample table lists about 85,000 distinct CDR3 sequences, 45% to 55% of them with a count of one. The ten most abundant clones make up about 9.4% of the sample. The sequencing sample was made of blood. Receptor source: a male donor in good health, serving as a control.

The chain uses TRBV2 and TRBJ1-1; the D gene is possibly TRBD1 (5 bases). Trimming pared 1 base from V and 5 bases from J, leaving 11 bases between. The germline gives CDR1 SNHLY, CDR2 FYNNEI. CDR3 length: 14 residues. In DNA, the CDR3 is TGTGCCAGCAGTGAAGATGGGGGGGTGACTGAAGCTTTCTTT. This translates into CASSEDGGVTEAFF.

The CDR3 loop reads CASRPGSGGGGDTQYF. CDR3 nucleotides: TGTGCCAGCCGCCCTGGGAGCGGGGGGGGGGGCGATACGCAGTATTTT. This rearrangement joins TRBV19 to TRBJ2-3; the match to TRBD2 covers 10 bases. Germline V gene lookup returns CDR1 LNHDA and CDR2 SQIVND (reference sequence). The V and J ends lost 9 bases and 6 bases, in that order; junction bases with no gene match: 15. The CDR3 spans 16 residues.

This clonotype was seen repeatedly, ten times or more. A junction boundary mismatches the germline segment, possibly from a read error. The chain links TRBV5-1 to TRBJ2-1; no reliable D call. The CDR3 contains 12 residues. Germline lookup yields CDR1 SGHRS and CDR2 YFSETQ. The DNA of the CDR3 is TGCACCAGCAGCTTGAATGCGAATGAGCAGTTCTTC. Its protein product is CTSSLNANEQFF.

The chain combines TRBV7-9 with TRBJ2-6, with 9 bases identical to TRBD1. The J segment lost 0 bases and the V segment lost 4 bases, leaving 7 bases of the junction unmatched. The CDR3 has 18 amino acids. Germline V gene data show CDR1 as SEHNR and CDR2 as FQNEAQ (reference sequence). Written as DNA, the CDR3 is TGTGCCAGCAGCTCAACCGGGACAGGGTCCTCTGGGGCCAACGTCCTGACTTTC. Its protein product is CASSSTGTGSSGANVLTF.

V is TRBV7-8 and J is TRBJ1-1; perhaps TRBD1 as D (5 bases). Trimming shortened V by 4 bases and J by 6 bases, and 12 bases separated the two germline ends. The CDR3 has 13 amino acids. Germline CDR1 is SGHVS and CDR2 is FQNEAQ. The CDR3: CASSYGSGAEAFF. The DNA of the CDR3 is TGTGCCAGCAGCTATGGTTCGGGGGCTGAAGCTTTCTTT. The full variable domain, completed using reference TRBV7-8 and TRBJ1-1, is GAGVSQSPRYKVAKRGQDVALRCDPISGHVSLFWYQQALGQGPEFLTYFQNEAQLDKSGLPSDRFFAERPEGSVSTLKIQRTQQEDSAVYLCASSYGSGAEAFFGQGTRLTVV.

The chain links TRBV25-1 to TRBJ1-5; no definite D call. This CDR3 is built from 13 residues. Trimming took 5 bases from V and 4 from J, leaving 9 bases between them. Germline V gene sequence: CDR1 MGHDK, CDR2 SYGVNS. As DNA, the CDR3 is TGTGCCAGCAGTTACCGAGATAATCAGCCCCAGCATTTT. Protein: CASSYRDNQPQHF.

This clonotype was recorded many times. V gene TRBV6-4 combines with J gene TRBJ2-1; D is uncertain. This CDR3 is built from 10 residues. The V and J ends lost 9 bases and 12 bases respectively, with 12 bases between them. Germline values: CDR1 MRHNA, CDR2 SNTAGT. The CDR3 reads CARRLEPQFF. DNA for the CDR3: TGTGCCAGGAGGCTGGAGCCGCAGTTCTTC.

The rearrangement uses TRBV5-1 and TRBJ2-7; 8 bases are shared with TRBD1. V lost 8 bases, J lost 4 bases, and 17 bases stayed unmatched. Germline values: CDR1 SGHRS, CDR2 YFSETQ. The CDR3 consists of 16 residues. The CDR3 sequence: CARPKLTHRTGYEQYF. The CDR3 coding sequence is TGCGCCAGACCAAAGCTGACGCATAGGACAGGGTACGAGCAGTACTTC. Drawing the rest from reference TRBV5-1 and TRBJ2-7, the complete variable domain is KAGVTQTPRYLIKTRGQQVTLSCSPISGHRSVSWYQQTPGQGLQFLFEYFSETQRNKGNFPGRFSGRQFSNSRSEMNVSTLELGDSALYLCARPKLTHRTGYEQYFGPGTRLTVT.

The chain recombines TRBV12-5 with TRBJ1-2; a possible D gene is TRBD1 (5 bases). This CDR3 is built from 15 residues. The V end lost 1 base, the J end lost 6 bases, and 15 bases lay between the germline ends. Looked up from germline, CDR1 is LGHNT and CDR2 is FRNRAP. CDR3 sequence: CASGLAWQGHDGYTF. CDR3 coding DNA: TGTGCTAGTGGTTTGGCTTGGCAGGGTCATGATGGCTACACCTTC.

This clonotype was counted once. The chain uses TRBV9 and TRBJ2-3, with 7 bases lining up with TRBD2. This CDR3 spans 15 amino acids. Per germline, CDR1 SGDLS and CDR2 YYNGEE. The junction had 5 bases not matched to a gene; V was cut back by 3 bases and J by 1 base. In DNA, the CDR3 is TGTGCCAGCAGCGCCCTAACTAGCGGCACAGATACGCAGTATTTT. This encodes CASSALTSGTDTQYF.

The chain employs TRBV4-1 and TRBJ1-5; 7 bases match TRBD1. Germline V gene data show CDR1 as MGHRA and CDR2 as YSYEKL. This CDR3 comprises 17 residues. J was trimmed by 6 bases and V by 3 bases; bases with no gene match: 14. The CDR3 sequence is CASSHALGQRAGQPQHF. The CDR3 DNA reads as TGCGCCAGCAGCCACGCCCTGGGACAGCGGGCCGGTCAGCCCCAGCATTTT.

This clonotype was counted only a few times. This rearrangement joins TRBV20-1 to TRBJ1-1; possible D gene TRBD1, 5 bases. The CDR3 loop spans 14 amino acids. V was shortened by 6 bases and J by 4 bases, with 18 bases between the two germline ends. The germline V gene encodes CDR1 DFQATT and CDR2 SNEGSKA (reference sequence). In DNA, the CDR3 is TGCAGTGCCCGAATGGTGGGGGGTGGCACTGAAGCTTTCTTT. As protein: CSARMVGGGTEAFF.

This clonotype was recorded at least ten times. This chain links TRBV7-9 with TRBJ1-3; unclear D gene. Trimming shortened V by 5 bases and J by 0 bases, and 8 bases separated the two germline ends. Germline V gene data show CDR1 as SEHNR and CDR2 as FQNEAQ (reference sequence). There are 14 residues in the CDR3. CDR3 region: CASSAAVSGNTIYF. For the CDR3, the DNA is TGTGCCAGCAGCGCAGCAGTCTCTGGAAACACCATATATTTT.

V and J are TRBV19 and TRBJ1-1; D uncertain. This CDR3 is built from 14 residues. Germline values: CDR1 LNHDA, CDR2 SQIVND (reference sequence). Trimming left V 1 base short and J 5 bases short, with 11 bases between. The CDR3, as DNA: TGTGCCAGTAGTATAGGTAACCGGGCTACTGAAGCTTTCTTT. Encoded protein: CASSIGNRATEAFF.

The CDR3 protein is CASSSATDSLNTGELFF. The CDR3 nucleotides read TGTGCCAGCAGTTCAGCCACGGACAGTCTGAACACCGGGGAGCTGTTTTTT. The chain is built from TRBV12-3 or TRBV12-4 and TRBJ2-2; perhaps TRBD1 as D (6 bases). This CDR3 region has 17 residues. V was cut by 4 bases and J by 1 base, with 16 bases left in between.

Remarks on this clonotype: No DNA is shown, since the ends of the CDR3 on it are uncertain; the CDR3 is the one TCRdb lists. The chain is built from TRBV7-3 and TRBJ1-1; the D call of TRBD1 is as the table states it, not checked on the DNA. The CDR3 extends over 22 residues, inclusive of both ends. Germline CDR1 SGHTA, CDR2 FQGTGA. The CDR3 sequence is CASSTDSYNEQFFGPESTEAFF.

On this clonotype itself: At one of its ends the junction is not consistent with the germline gene, which may arise from a read error. The chain recombines TRBV29-1 with TRBJ1-2; no clear D gene. The CDR3 runs to 11 residues. In germline, CDR1 is SQVTM, CDR2 ANQGSEA. This chain's CDR3 is CSVESNYDYTF. CDR3 nucleotide sequence: TGCAGCGTTGAATCAAACTATGACTACACCTTC.

This clonotype was observed a single time. The gene calls are TRBV7-2 and TRBJ1-2; tentatively, D is TRBD1 (5 bases). Per the germline V gene, CDR1 is SGHTA and CDR2 is FQGNSA. V was shortened by 2 bases and J by 5 bases, with 30 bases between the two germline ends. There are 20 residues in the CDR3. CDR3 nucleotide sequence: TGTGCCAGCAGCTTAAAGAGGTCCACTACGCCGGGGGAGGATCAGTATGGCTACACCTTC. Amino acids: CASSLKRSTTPGEDQYGYTF.